Given below is one T cell receptor (beta chain) in context. The sample comes from a study of OX40 agonist ivuxolimab in advanced cancers. Study at large: Checkpoint inhibitors had been given previously to roughly 40% of patients.

This table comes from immunoSEQ multiplex PCR, and its TCRdb copy is limited to in-frame clones, with some not included. Here the sample spans more than 50,000 clones, approximately 93% being singletons. The CDR3 is 14 amino acids. Germline V gene sequence: CDR1 MNHEY, CDR2 SMNVEV (reference sequence). V dropped 5 bases and J dropped 7; count of bases not matched to a gene: 7. This receptor was identified in an adult with an advanced solid tumor such as melanoma, head and neck, liver or kidney cancer. The sequencing here drew on CD4+ or CD8+ T cells sorted from blood, taken in a trial of the OX40 agonist ivuxolimab. The rearrangement links TRBV27 to TRBJ1-4, with 7 bases that match TRBD1. The CDR3 DNA sequence: TGTGCCAGCAGTCGACAGGGCTTTGGTGAAAAACTGTTTTTT. Its protein product is CASSRQGFGEKLFF. Full variable domain (rest looked up from reference TRBV27 and TRBJ1-4): EAQVTQNPRYLITVTGKKLTVTCSQNMNHEYMSWYRQDPGLGLRQIYYSMNVEVTDKGDVPEGYKVSRKEKRNFPLILESPSPNQTSLYFCASSRQGFGEKLFFGSGTQLSVL.